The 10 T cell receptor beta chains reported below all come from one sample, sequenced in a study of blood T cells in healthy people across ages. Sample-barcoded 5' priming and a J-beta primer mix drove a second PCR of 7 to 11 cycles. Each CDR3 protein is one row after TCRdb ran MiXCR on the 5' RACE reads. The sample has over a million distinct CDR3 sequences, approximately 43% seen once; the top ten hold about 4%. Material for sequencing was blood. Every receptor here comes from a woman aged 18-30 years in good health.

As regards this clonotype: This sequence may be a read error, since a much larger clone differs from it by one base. The CDR3 DNA sequence: TGTGCCAGCAGCTTAAGTCTGGGTGAGGATCACAATGAGCAGTTCTTC. Translation: CASSLSLGEDHNEQFF. V is TRBV7-9 and J is TRBJ2-1; no reliable D call. V was trimmed by 2 bases and J by 5 bases, leaving 16 bases between them. The CDR3 runs 16 residues. Looked up from germline, CDR1 is SEHNR and CDR2 is FQNEAQ (reference sequence).

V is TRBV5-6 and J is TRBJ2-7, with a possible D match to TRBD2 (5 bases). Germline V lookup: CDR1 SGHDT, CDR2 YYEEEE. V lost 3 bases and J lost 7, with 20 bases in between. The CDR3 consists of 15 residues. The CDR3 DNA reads TGTGCCAGCAGCTCGGGGTTGCCAGTATACAATGAGCAGTACTTC. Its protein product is CASSSGLPVYNEQYF.

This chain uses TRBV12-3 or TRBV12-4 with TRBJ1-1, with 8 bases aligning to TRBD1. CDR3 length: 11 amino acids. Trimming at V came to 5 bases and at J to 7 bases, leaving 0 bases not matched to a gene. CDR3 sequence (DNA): TGTGCCAGCAGTACAGGGGGTGAAGCTTTCTTT. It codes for CASSTGGEAFF.

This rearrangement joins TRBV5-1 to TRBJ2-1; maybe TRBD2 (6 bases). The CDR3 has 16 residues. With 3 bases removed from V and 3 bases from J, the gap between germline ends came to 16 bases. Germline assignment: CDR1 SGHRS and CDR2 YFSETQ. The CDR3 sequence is CASSSSAGGFYNEQFF. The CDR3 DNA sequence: TGCGCCAGCAGCTCATCGGCCGGGGGTTTCTACAATGAGCAGTTCTTC.

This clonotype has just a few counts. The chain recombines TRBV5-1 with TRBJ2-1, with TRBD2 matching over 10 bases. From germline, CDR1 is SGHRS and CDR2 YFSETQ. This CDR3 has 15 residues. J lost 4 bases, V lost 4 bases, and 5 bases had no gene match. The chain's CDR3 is CASSILAGDYNEQFF. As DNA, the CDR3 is TGCGCCAGCAGCATTCTAGCGGGGGATTACAATGAGCAGTTCTTC.

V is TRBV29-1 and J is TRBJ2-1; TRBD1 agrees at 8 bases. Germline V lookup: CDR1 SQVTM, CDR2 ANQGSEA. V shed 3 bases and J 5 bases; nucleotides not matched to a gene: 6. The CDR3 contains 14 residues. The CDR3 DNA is TGCAGCGTTGATAGGACAGGGTGGGACAATGAGCAGTTCTTC. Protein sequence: CSVDRTGWDNEQFF.

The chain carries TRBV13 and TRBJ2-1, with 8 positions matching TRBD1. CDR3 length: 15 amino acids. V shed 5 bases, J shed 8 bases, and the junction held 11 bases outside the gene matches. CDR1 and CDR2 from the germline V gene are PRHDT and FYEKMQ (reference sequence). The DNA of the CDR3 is TGTGCCAGCAGCAAGCAGGGGGCCAAATCCTATGAGCAGTTCTTC. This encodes CASSKQGAKSYEQFF.

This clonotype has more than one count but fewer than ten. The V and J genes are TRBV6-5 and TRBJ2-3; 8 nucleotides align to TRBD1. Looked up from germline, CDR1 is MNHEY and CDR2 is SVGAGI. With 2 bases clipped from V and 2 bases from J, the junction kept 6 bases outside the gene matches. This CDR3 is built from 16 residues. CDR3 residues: CASSYLRTGSTDTQYF. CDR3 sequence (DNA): TGTGCCAGCAGTTACCTCAGGACAGGGTCCACAGATACGCAGTATTTT.

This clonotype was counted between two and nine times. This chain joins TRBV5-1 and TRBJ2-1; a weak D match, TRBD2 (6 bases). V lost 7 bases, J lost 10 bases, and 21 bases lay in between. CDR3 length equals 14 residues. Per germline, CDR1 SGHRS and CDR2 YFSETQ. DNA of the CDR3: TGCGCCAGCGCCCGGGACTCCGGCTCTGGGGAGCAGTTCTTC. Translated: CASARDSGSGEQFF. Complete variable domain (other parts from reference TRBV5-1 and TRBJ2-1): KAGVTQTPRYLIKTRGQQVTLSCSPISGHRSVSWYQQTPGQGLQFLFEYFSETQRNKGNFPGRFSGRQFSNSRSEMNVSTLELGDSALYLCASARDSGSGEQFFGPGTRLTVL.

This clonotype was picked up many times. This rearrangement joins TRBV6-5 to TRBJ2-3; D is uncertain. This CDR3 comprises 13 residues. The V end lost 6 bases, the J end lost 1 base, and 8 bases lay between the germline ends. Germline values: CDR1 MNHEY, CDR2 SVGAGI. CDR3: CASRGVGTDTQYF. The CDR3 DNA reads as TGTGCCAGCAGGGGCGTGGGCACAGATACGCAGTATTTT.